Below are 26 T cell receptor beta chains sequenced from a single sample in a study of cytomegalovirus exposure and HLA in healthy donors (dated 2017 in TCRdb). The receptor library was made with the immunoSEQ multiplex PCR assay. The multiplex PCR relied on a mix of 60 forward primers for TCR Vbeta segments and 13 reverse primers for TCR Jbeta segments. TCRdb obtained this table from immuneACCESS and retained in-frame rearrangements with V and J assigned. These tables miss some clones; where compared with another copy, unresolved V genes account for less than half of the shortfall, and the remainder is unexplained. Across this sample there are 110,000 or so clones, with about 81% seen only once. The top ten hold about 2.2% of the sample. Sequenced input: PBMCs. These receptors were collected from a man aged 25 to 40 in good health and CMV-seronegative.

This chain joins TRBV19 and TRBJ2-7; 7 bases align to TRBD1. CDR3 length: 14 residues. CDR1 is LNHDA and CDR2 is SQIVND in the germline V gene (reference sequence). V lost 6 bases to trimming and J lost 0 bases; unmatched junction nucleotides: 5. The CDR3, as DNA: TGTGCCAGTAGCACGGGGACAGTCTCCTACGAGCAGTACTTC. Translating gives CASSTGTVSYEQYF.

This chain links TRBV9 with TRBJ1-3, with D possibly matching TRBD1 (5 bases). V was pared by 0 bases and J by 2 bases, with 9 bases between. CDR1 is SGDLS, CDR2 YYNGEE, per germline. The CDR3 covers 15 residues. This chain's CDR3 is CASSVGGEAGNTIYF. In nucleotides, the CDR3 is TGTGCCAGCAGCGTAGGGGGGGAAGCTGGAAACACCATATATTTT.

As DNA, the CDR3 is TGTGCCAGCAGCCTCTGGGGCCAGATAAACTATGGCTACACCTTC. It specifies CASSLWGQINYGYTF. This rearrangement joins TRBV7-2 to TRBJ1-2, with D perhaps TRBD1 (5 bases). Deletions cut 5 bases from V and 2 bases from J, with 15 bases between. CDR3 length: 15 residues. Germline CDR1 reads SGHTA; CDR2 reads FQGNSA.

The chain carries TRBV7-6 and TRBJ2-3; D perhaps matches TRBD2 (6 bases). Germline V CDR1 and CDR2: SGHVS, FNYEAQ. V gave up 1 base and J gave up 4 bases, with 9 bases separating them. There are 14 residues in the CDR3. Here the CDR3 reads CASSLGPGADTQYF. CDR3 DNA: TGTGCCAGCAGCTTAGGTCCGGGGGCAGATACGCAGTATTTT.

This clone was counted a single time. The J gene is TRBJ2-1, the V gene TRBV29-1, with D possibly matching TRBD1 (6 bases). Germline V gene sequence: CDR1 SQVTM, CDR2 ANQGSEA. The CDR3 has 12 residues. Trimming cost V 4 bases and J 8 bases, with 12 bases left between them. CDR3 bases: TGCAGCGTTGCGGCCAGGGGAGATGAGCAGTTCTTC. Its protein is CSVAARGDEQFF.

The rearrangement joins TRBV30 to TRBJ2-5, with D hard to call. Germline CDR1 reads GTSNPN; CDR2 reads SVGIG (reference sequence). V was pared by 6 bases and J by 5 bases, with 7 bases between. The CDR3 has 10 residues. CDR3 in amino acids: CACNFETQYF. CDR3 coding DNA: TGTGCCTGTAACTTCGAGACCCAGTACTTC.

This rearrangement joins TRBV7-9 to TRBJ2-5; 14 bases fit TRBD2. The germline V gene has CDR1 SEHNR and CDR2 FQNEAQ (reference sequence). Trimming at V came to 5 bases and at J to 5 bases, leaving 7 bases not matched to a gene. This CDR3 spans 16 amino acids. The CDR3 DNA follows: TGTGCCAGCAGCCCCCCGGGACTAGCGGGAGAGGAGACCCAGTACTTC. Residues: CASSPPGLAGEETQYF.

The chain joins TRBV7-9 to TRBJ1-2; no reliable D call. The CDR3 is 13 residues long. V was cut by 3 bases and J by 8 bases, with 13 bases left in between. Germline values: CDR1 SEHNR, CDR2 FQNEAQ (reference sequence). The DNA for the CDR3 is TGTGCCAGCAGCTTTTCGGGGATAGGGGGCTACACCTTC. Translating gives CASSFSGIGGYTF.

This chain uses TRBV28 with TRBJ1-2; D possibly corresponds to TRBD1 (5 bases). V lost 6 bases, J lost 0 bases, and 11 bases lay in between. This CDR3 comprises 14 residues. Germline V lookup: CDR1 MDHEN, CDR2 SYDVKM. CDR3 sequence (DNA): TGTGCCAGCAGCCGGGGGGGGACTAACTATGGCTACACCTTC. Its translation is CASSRGGTNYGYTF.

This clone has only a few counts. The chain combines TRBV7-8 with TRBJ2-7; D perhaps matches TRBD1 (5 bases). Looked up from germline, CDR1 is SGHVS and CDR2 is FQNEAQ. The CDR3 is 15 residues long. The V end lost 2 bases, the J end lost 0 bases, and 11 bases lay between the germline ends. The CDR3 DNA sequence: TGTGCCAGCAGCTTATCGGTAGGGGACTCCTACGAGCAGTACTTC. It translates to CASSLSVGDSYEQYF.

The gene calls are TRBV2 and TRBJ2-3, with 8 bases matching TRBD2. The V and J ends lost 7 bases and 0 bases, in that order; junction bases with no gene match: 9. CDR3 length: 16 residues. Looked up from germline, CDR1 is SNHLY and CDR2 is FYNNEI. The CDR3, as DNA: TGTGCCAGCACCAAACTTCTAGCGGGTAGCACAGATACGCAGTATTTT. This encodes CASTKLLAGSTDTQYF.

The V call is TRBV7-6, the J call TRBJ2-3; 8 nucleotides line up with TRBD2. Germline CDR1 is SGHVS and CDR2 is FNYEAQ. J lost 1 base, V lost 4 bases, and 4 bases had no gene match. The CDR3 sequence is 15 residues long. Here the CDR3 reads CASSSGGTGTDTQYF. In DNA form, the CDR3 reads TGTGCCAGCAGCTCGGGGGGGACGGGCACAGATACGCAGTATTTT.

The chain joins TRBV6-5 to TRBJ2-1, with D perhaps matching TRBD1 (7 bases). V was cut by 0 bases and J by 6 bases, with 12 bases left in between. CDR3 size: 15 residues. Germline CDR1 reads MNHEY; CDR2 reads SVGAGI. CDR3 nucleotide sequence: TGTGCCAGCAGTTACTCGACGCAGGGGGGCAATGAGCAGTTCTTC. Its translation: CASSYSTQGGNEQFF.

The CDR3 region is CASSPWERNEKLFF. The CDR3 region has the DNA TGTGCCAGCAGCCCGTGGGAGAGAAATGAAAAACTGTTTTTT. The V gene is TRBV6-5, the J gene TRBJ1-4, with D hard to call. The CDR3 has 14 amino acids. The V end was cut by 6 bases, the J end by 5 bases, with 13 bases between. CDR1 and CDR2 from the germline V gene are MNHEY and SVGAGI.

The chain couples TRBV7-2 to TRBJ2-7; D might be TRBD1 (6 bases). The germline V gene encodes CDR1 SGHTA and CDR2 FQGNSA. The CDR3 is made up of 13 amino acids. Trimming shortened V by 5 bases and J by 3 bases, and 11 bases separated the two germline ends. CDR3 DNA: TGTGCCAGCAGCCGAGTACAGGGCTACGAGCAGTACTTC. Translated: CASSRVQGYEQYF.

The rearrangement joins TRBV7-2 to TRBJ1-2; unclear D gene. The CDR3 covers 16 residues. Germline CDR1 SGHTA, CDR2 FQGNSA. Trimming took off 1 base at V and 4 bases at J, with 16 bases between the two ends. In DNA form, the CDR3 reads TGTGCCAGCAGCTTAGTAGCGGGCCCTGCCGCCTATGGCTACACCTTC. This gives the protein CASSLVAGPAAYGYTF.

V is TRBV29-1 and J is TRBJ2-5, with no clear D. The J call may be mistaken, given a closer DNA end match to TRBJ2-7. Germline CDR1 SQVTM, CDR2 ANQGSEA. This CDR3 region has 11 residues. This CDR3 reads CSVAISYEQYF. In DNA, the CDR3 is TGCAGCGTTGCCATCTCCTACGAGCAGTACTTC.

V is TRBV10-2 and J is TRBJ1-2, with 8 bases aligning to TRBD1. Germline V lookup: CDR1 WSHSY, CDR2 SAAADI. The CDR3 runs to 16 residues. The V and J ends lost 11 bases and 3 bases, in that order; junction bases with no gene match: 17. CDR3 bases: TGCGCCGGCCCGTACGGAGCGGAGGACAGGGACTATGGCTACACCTTC. This encodes CAGPYGAEDRDYGYTF.

This clone turned up a few times. The chain links TRBV19 to TRBJ2-1; TRBD1 agrees at 12 bases. Germline trimming cut 5 bases from V and 6 bases from J; bases unmatched to any gene: 2. Germline V gene data show CDR1 as LNHDA and CDR2 as SQIVND (reference sequence). CDR3 size: 14 residues. The CDR3 is CASSGTGGFNEQFF. The CDR3 DNA reads TGTGCCAGTAGTGGGACAGGGGGCTTCAATGAGCAGTTCTTC.

This chain links TRBV9 with TRBJ2-7, with 8 bases fitting TRBD2. The germline gives CDR1 SGDLS, CDR2 YYNGEE. This CDR3 is built from 15 residues. J gave up 1 base and V 0 bases, and 3 bases lay outside the gene matches. The CDR3: CASSVGAGGSYEQYF. In DNA, the CDR3 is TGTGCCAGCAGCGTAGGGGCGGGAGGATCCTACGAGCAGTACTTC.

The chain links TRBV9 to TRBJ2-2, with 14 bases fitting TRBD2. Per the germline V gene, CDR1 is SGDLS and CDR2 is YYNGEE. The CDR3 spans 19 residues. V trimming: 3 bases; J trimming: 4 bases; junction bases outside the gene matches: 11. The CDR3 reads CASSAGGGLAGESTGELFF. The CDR3 DNA reads as TGTGCCAGCAGCGCTGGGGGGGGACTAGCGGGAGAAAGCACCGGGGAGCTGTTTTTT.

DNA of the CDR3: TGTGCCAGCAGCCGAGGGGGGGCCGGAAACACCATATATTTT. It yields the protein CASSRGGAGNTIYF. The chain links TRBV7-2 to TRBJ1-3; TRBD1 might be the D (6 bases). Per germline, CDR1 SGHTA and CDR2 FQGNSA. Deletions cut 5 bases from V and 4 bases from J, with 12 bases between. The CDR3 totals 14 residues.

This chain uses TRBV5-4 with TRBJ1-3; D not resolved. Germline CDR1 and CDR2: SGHNT and YYREEE (reference sequence). CDR3 length: 14 amino acids. V shed 4 bases and J shed 0 bases, with 8 bases lying between them. The chain's CDR3 is CASSHSNSGNTIYF. CDR3 coding DNA: TGTGCCAGCAGCCACTCTAACTCTGGAAACACCATATATTTT.

CDR3 sequence: CASSMSPGQAGEQYF. Written as DNA, the CDR3 is TGTGCCAGTAGTATGTCGCCGGGACAGGCGGGTGAGCAGTACTTC. The rearrangement uses TRBV19 and TRBJ2-7, with TRBD1 matching 8 bases. The CDR3 covers 15 residues. The germline V gene encodes CDR1 LNHDA and CDR2 SQIVND (reference sequence). V trimming: 3 bases; J trimming: 7 bases; junction bases outside the gene matches: 11.

This chain uses TRBV13 with TRBJ2-1; 9 nucleotides align to TRBD1. V lost 5 bases and J lost 5; bases outside the gene matches: 4. This CDR3 has 14 amino acids. Germline CDR1 PRHDT, CDR2 FYEKMQ (reference sequence). CDR3 sequence: CASSRRTGDNEQFF. As DNA, the CDR3 is TGTGCCAGCAGCCGCAGGACAGGGGACAATGAGCAGTTCTTC.

This clone was counted only a few times. This sequence joins TRBV5-1 and TRBJ2-1; D is perhaps TRBD2 (6 bases). The CDR3 spans 15 residues. V was cut by 4 bases and J by 4 bases, with 15 bases left in between. CDR1 and CDR2 (germline): SGHRS, YFSETQ. In DNA form, the CDR3 reads TGCGCCAGCAGCGGCGGGACTTATTCATACAATGAGCAGTTCTTC. Protein product: CASSGGTYSYNEQFF.